This T cell receptor beta chain appears in the sequencing data of a study of response to subunit inactivated influenza vaccine listed by TCRdb under 2018. Concerning the study at large: Deep quantitative profiling of the T cell receptor repertoire was used in the study to follow responses to a trivalent subunit inactivated influenza vaccine. The full study reports these points: The authors suggested that each seasonal influenza vaccination may recruit only a limited number of new T cells.

For this clonotype: Which antigen it targets is not known. No base-level quality is on record; no much larger clone is a single base apart.

Receptor amplification or capture employed RT-PCR. The sequencer was an Illumina HiSeq 2500. TCRdb trimmed public reads at Q25 via fastp, called clones via MiXCR and kept in-frame beta chains. All rows with the same CDR3 protein become a single entry with the most common DNA and genes. The sample table records around 760,000 distinct CDR3 sequences; roughly 13% of these occur just once. The ten largest clones represent 5.5% to 8% of the sample. From a lookup of the germline V gene, CDR1 and CDR2 are MNHNS and SASEGT. CDR3 length: 15 amino acids, cysteine to phenylalanine. Just the 45-base CDR3 DNA is kept, in frame starting at base 1. Cut back by 6 bases and 2 bases, the V and J ends lie 14 bases apart.

The material sequenced was PBMCs from blood, taken 14 to 15 days before vaccination. This TCR was sampled from a middle-aged man who received an inactivated influenza vaccine. Donor details come from another sample of the same person, matched by shared clones. The chain employs TRBV6-1 and TRBJ2-1; a tentative D call is TRBD1 (5 bases match). The CDR3 in this case is CASRQTAVAYNEQFF. The nucleotide sequence is given as TGTGCCAGCAGACAGACAGCCGTGGCCTACAATGAGCAGTTCTTC.